Listed below are T cell receptor beta chains from one sample, sequenced in a study of T cell responses to AZD1222 COVID-19 vaccine. TCRdb's copy holds only in-frame clones and misses some; the assay was immunoSEQ multiplex PCR. Of about 54,000 clones listed, 84% were seen once; the top ten hold roughly 10%. Here the sequenced sample was peripheral blood, taken on day 0 of AZD1222 vaccination. The receptors were sampled from an adult in good health. Each CDR3 is given without its conserved first and last residue.

TRBV5-6	TRBJ1-1	ASRLPGETEAF
TRBV28	TRBJ2-4	ASSFMTSGRPQNIQY
TRBV6-5	TRBJ2-7	ASSPRLAGVNEQY
TRBV6-5	TRBJ1-5	ASRGTGVKQPQH
TRBV19	TRBJ2-1	ASSYRGRRTNEQF
TRBV15	TRBJ2-3	ATSSFGQGAFTDTQY
TRBV18	TRBJ1-5	ASSPTWDNTNQPQH
TRBV6-2/TRBV6-3	TRBJ1-4	ASSYVGRGTNEKLF
TRBV7-2	TRBJ1-5	ASSLGTGGRLVQPQH
TRBV11-2	TRBJ2-2	ASSPRVLDRGTGELF
TRBV24-1	TRBJ2-1	ATSDADPGQGHNEQF
TRBV3-1/TRBV3-2	TRBJ2-2	ASSRSRDKNTGELF
TRBV19	TRBJ2-1	ASSNLAGAPNEQF
TRBV7-3	TRBJ1-2	ASSHGTGRYGNGYT
TRBV7-9	TRBJ1-5	ASSRQGDQPQH
TRBV5-1	TRBJ2-3	ASRVVLATDTQY
TRBV27	TRBJ2-2	ASRGTGVWPGELF
TRBV10-3	TRBJ1-5	ASRQELNQPQH
TRBV11-2	TRBJ1-2	ASSFPAGNGYT
TRBV7-9	TRBJ1-4	ASSEQGSGEKLF
TRBV6-5	TRBJ2-2	ASRMRGGTGELF
TRBV18	TRBJ1-3	ASSPGAGGTGNTIY
TRBV9	TRBJ2-1	ASSPGAGHYNEQF
TRBV12-3/TRBV12-4	TRBJ1-5	ASSTGTGQPQH
TRBV24-1	TRBJ2-1	ATSLREVRNEQF
TRBV11-3	TRBJ2-1	ASSKGSYPYNEQF
TRBV19	TRBJ2-2	ASGKNANTGELF
TRBV6-5	TRBJ2-7	ASSLRGQPSYEQY
TRBV11-2	TRBJ1-1	ASSLIRDRAF
TRBV6-5	TRBJ2-3	ASQPQGGIADTQY
TRBV7-3	TRBJ2-2	ASSYITGELF
TRBV5-4	TRBJ2-1	ASSPRVEPKQF
TRBV19	TRBJ1-6	ASREDRGNSPLH
TRBV20-1	TRBJ1-5	SASFRYQPQH
TRBV29-1	TRBJ2-7	SVEVLAGNSYEQY
TRBV10-1	TRBJ2-2	ASSEEGRGSTGELF
TRBV6-5	TRBJ2-5	ASNTEETQY
TRBV5-1	TRBJ2-2	ASSLTGKPGELF
TRBV13	TRBJ1-2	ASSPGYSNYGYT
TRBV7-2	TRBJ2-2	ASSSQGNTGELF
TRBV6-2/TRBV6-3	TRBJ2-7	ASSYSGQARDGYEQY
TRBV7-9	TRBJ1-6	ASSLGQGGLYNSPLH
TRBV27	TRBJ1-2	ASSSRSSPNYSNYGYT
TRBV10-1	TRBJ2-3	ASSESLASGRSSTQY
TRBV4-1	TRBJ1-2	ASSQLRGKGYGYT
TRBV6-5	TRBJ1-1	ASSYSRDGNTEAF
TRBV7-8	TRBJ2-7	ASSLGGGSRSYEQY
TRBV27	TRBJ2-7	ASSEGSPYEQY